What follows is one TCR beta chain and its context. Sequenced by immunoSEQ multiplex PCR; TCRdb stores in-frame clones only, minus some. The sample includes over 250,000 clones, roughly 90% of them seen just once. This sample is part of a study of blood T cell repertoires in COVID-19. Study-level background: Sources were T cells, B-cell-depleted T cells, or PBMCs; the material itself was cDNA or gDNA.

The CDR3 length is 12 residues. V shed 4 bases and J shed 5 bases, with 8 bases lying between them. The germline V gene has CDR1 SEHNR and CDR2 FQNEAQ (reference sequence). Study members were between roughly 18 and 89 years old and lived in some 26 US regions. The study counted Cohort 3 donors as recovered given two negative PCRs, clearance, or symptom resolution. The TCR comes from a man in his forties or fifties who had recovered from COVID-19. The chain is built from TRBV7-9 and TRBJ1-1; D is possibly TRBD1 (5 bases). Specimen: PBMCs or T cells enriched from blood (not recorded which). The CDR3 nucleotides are TGTGCCAGCAGCTATGGGGGGACTGAAGCTTTCTTT. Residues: CASSYGGTEAFF.